This TCR beta chain was obtained from a study of blood T cells in healthy people across ages (dated by TCRdb to between 2014 and 2017). Study-wide context: In model experiments, template switching captured about one uniquely barcoded TCR beta cDNA molecule for every two T cells. The study measured age-related changes in TCR beta repertoire diversity using deep sequencing normalized with unique cDNA molecular identifiers. Four age groups were formed from the donors: young (average roughly 15 years), middle-aged (approximately 40), aged (roughly 56) and long-lived (around 82). To avoid experimental bias, donors of different ages were distributed randomly across sequencing lanes. Two additional independent replicas of 1 million unique cDNA reads from the same blood draw were analyzed for two donors (one aged 18 to 30 and one aged 80 or older).

The library relied on 5' RACE. The data were produced on an Illumina HiSeq 2500. The second PCR ran for about 7 to 11 cycles and used a J-beta primer mix along with a sample-barcoded 5' primer. Each TCR beta cDNA molecule received a unique molecular identifier from a template-switch 5' adaptor carrying 12 random nucleotides. Each sample yielded at least 2.5 million CDR3-containing paired-end reads. The Mint cDNA synthesis kit, primed by a TRBC-specific oligonucleotide, was used to synthesize first-strand cDNA from all RNA. All cDNA was treated with uracil-DNA glycosylase and then went through a first 18-cycle PCR with the universal primers M1SS and BC2_uni_R. On the study's bioinformatics: For normalization, 1 million high-quality reads, each with a distinct molecular identifier, were randomly selected from each sample. Instead of being binned into consensus sequences, reads with shared molecular identifiers were discarded. CDR3 identification, clonotype clustering and error correction used MiTCR with a Q25 quality threshold and the strictest error-elimination algorithm. Lower-bound total TCR beta diversity was estimated with a nonparametric unseen species model using Euler transformation. In-frame beta chains were kept once TCRdb had trimmed the public reads at Q25 with fastp and called clones with MiXCR. A single entry per CDR3 protein holds the most common genes and DNA from its merged rows. The V and J calls, along with clone size, are taken from TCRdb and not from the paper's own processing. The sample table shows around 1.5 million distinct CDR3 sequences, and roughly 60% are seen once. Clones ranked in the top ten supply roughly 7% of the sample.

Trimming at the junction amounts to 6 bases on V and 2 bases on J, and the germline ends lie 8 bases apart. CDR1 MNHEY and CDR2 SVGAGI are derived from the germline V gene. From the cysteine through the phenylalanine, the CDR3 covers 12 amino acids. Only CDR3 DNA is held: 36 bases, read in frame from base 1. Study-level results and caveats: Because donor CMV infection status was unknown, age-related changes in expanded clonotypes were potentially confounded. Compared with the aged group, the long-lived group had more naive CD4+ T cells, fewer expanded clones and increased TCR diversity, suggesting age selection. As age increased, observed TCR beta diversity per million T cells dropped in a roughly linear way, and a significant reduction was already evident by age 40. Conclusive comparison of naive and antigen-experienced compartments was prevented by the profiling of bulk unsorted PBMCs. Total diversity estimates from one million sequenced T cells were considered lower bounds and underestimates. There was a strong correlation between observed TCR beta diversity and the percentage of naive T cells measured by flow cytometry.

Worth noting for this clonotype: The specificity of this receptor is unknown. Base qualities are not recorded, but no much larger clone differs from it by a single base.

The donors were 40 or so Caucasian individuals from Russia, aged about 6 to 95 years, who were systemically healthy. Approximately 9.3 milliliters of peripheral blood were drawn from each donor into EDTA-treated Vacutainer tubes. Ficoll-Paque density-gradient centrifugation was used to isolate PBMCs, with at least 7 million per sample. Trizol reagent was used to extract total RNA from the PBMCs, yielding at least 5 micrograms per sample. Naive CD45RAhigh/CD27high T cell percentages were measured by flow cytometry on a PBMC aliquot from every donor. This TCR came from a man aged 18-30 years in good health. Source material: blood. The chain links TRBV6-5 with TRBJ2-7, with the D gene uncertain. The DNA is as follows: TGTGCCAGCAGGCCCAACCCCTACGAGCAGTACTTC. This codes for CASRPNPYEQYF.